This T cell receptor beta chain was captured by sequencing in a study of blood T cell repertoires in COVID-19. Study-level background: Donors in the United States, Italy and Spain gave samples during acute or convalescent COVID-19. PBMCs, B-cell-depleted T cells, or T cells were the source of the cDNA or gDNA that made up the material.

Germline loops: CDR1 MGHRA, CDR2 YSYEKL. With 4 bases clipped from V and 1 base from J, the junction kept 8 bases outside the gene matches. This CDR3 is 16 amino acids long. Original methodology: Scientists estimated how many nucleated cells there were by amplifying reference gene primers. Some clones are missing from TCRdb's copy, which holds only in-frame ones; the method was immunoSEQ multiplex PCR. Clone size and V and J calls were adopted from that table, with D and trimming inferred from the DNA. The profile shows 110,000 or so clones, around 84% of them singletons. The V and J genes are TRBV4-1 and TRBJ2-3; TRBD1 aligns across 7 bases. The source material was peripheral blood. The clonotype originates from a woman aged 80 or older with active or convalescent COVID-19. The CDR3 DNA is TGCGCCAGCAGCCGAGAGGGACAGCCTGGCACAGATACGCAGTATTTT. Amino acid sequence: CASSREGQPGTDTQYF.